The T cell receptor (beta chain) under discussion was sequenced for a study of cytomegalovirus exposure and HLA in healthy donors. The study's findings and limits: Rarity held for most TCR sequences, but there were some public TCRs that occurred in many donors. Presence/absence analyses assumed roughly uniform sequencing depth across donors.

This clone came up once. The antigen remains undetermined. Vbeta (60) and Jbeta (13) primers were used in the PCR. Data came from immunoSEQ multiplex PCR; TCRdb stores just in-frame clones and leaves some out. In the table there are roughly 100,000 clones, approximately 76% of which are singletons. The V gene lost 4 bases and the J gene lost 0 bases, with 16 bases spanning the gap. The CDR3 covers 17 residues. Germline V gene data show CDR1 as LGHNA and CDR2 as YNFKEQ. The chain is built from TRBV4-2 and TRBJ2-1, with unresolved D. The specimen sequenced was PBMCs. The sequence derives from a woman aged 55-69 years in good health and CMV-seropositive. The CDR3 sequence: CASSPSFAGSSYNEQFF. The CDR3 bases are TGTGCCAGCAGCCCCAGTTTTGCAGGCAGCTCCTACAATGAGCAGTTCTTC.